The 5 T cell receptor beta chains presented below share a single source sample, sequenced in a study of cytomegalovirus exposure and HLA in healthy donors. With 60 Vbeta and 13 Jbeta primers, the PCR was carried out. Clones were read by immunoSEQ multiplex PCR, and TCRdb kept only the in-frame ones, dropping some. The data show about 260,000 clones, roughly 70% seen once. What was sequenced was PBMCs. These receptor sequences come from a female donor in good health and CMV-seronegative.

This clone was seen just once. The gene calls are TRBV5-1 and TRBJ2-3; weak D call: TRBD1 (6 bases). This CDR3 region has 14 residues. V shed 2 bases and J shed 0 bases, with 7 bases lying between them. Per germline, CDR1 SGHRS and CDR2 YFSETQ. The CDR3 spells CASSFGQSTDTQYF. In DNA form, the CDR3 reads TGCGCCAGCAGCTTCGGACAGAGCACAGATACGCAGTATTTT.

The chain couples TRBV28 to TRBJ1-5; D possibly corresponds to TRBD1 (5 bases). Trimming pared 2 bases from V and 4 bases from J, leaving 18 bases between. The CDR3 is 17 amino acids. CDR1 and CDR2 from the germline V gene are MDHEN and SYDVKM. CDR3 DNA sequence: TGTGCCAGCAGTTTACCCCCACGGGGGATAGGAAATCAGCCCCAGCATTTT. Translated, it gives CASSLPPRGIGNQPQHF.

The V and J genes are TRBV2 and TRBJ2-1; D may be TRBD2 (7 bases). This CDR3 is 14 amino acids long. Germline lookup yields CDR1 SNHLY and CDR2 FYNNEI. Trimming cost V 4 bases and J 9 bases, with 16 bases left between them. The CDR3 is CASSAEGGGIEQFF. CDR3 DNA: TGTGCCAGCAGTGCTGAGGGAGGGGGAATTGAGCAGTTCTTC.

This clone was detected a few times. The chain recombines TRBV10-3 with TRBJ1-3; possible D gene TRBD1, 5 bases. V dropped 0 bases and J dropped 2 bases, with 5 bases sitting between them. Germline V gives CDR1 ENHRY, CDR2 SYGVKD. The CDR3 sequence is 14 residues long. The CDR3 region has the DNA TGTGCCATCAGTGAGTCGGACACTGGAAACACCATATATTTT. The encoded protein is CAISESDTGNTIYF.

This clone was seen more than once but under ten times. V gene TRBV28 combines with J gene TRBJ1-4; TRBD1 might be the D (5 bases). This CDR3 has 16 residues. The V end was cut by 5 bases, the J end by 3 bases, with 16 bases between. Looked up from germline, CDR1 is MDHEN and CDR2 is SYDVKM. The CDR3 region is CASSVLRGGANEKLFF. Written as DNA, the CDR3 is TGTGCCAGCAGTGTCCTTCGGGGGGGGGCTAATGAAAAACTGTTTTTT.